This TCR beta chain was documented in a study of shared clonotypes between healthy human individuals. Study-wide background: Three CD4 naive, three CD4 memory, two CD8 naive and one CD8 memory plate were used per donor. General study results and limits: Sharing of clonotypes among donors was expected to vary with sequencing depth.

The naive CD8 population came from CD45RO-negative cells selected for CCR7, without terminally differentiated effector memory CD45RA+ cells. In regard to this clone: Antigen: not known.

In the study's own analysis: For the immunoSEQ data, sequences were junction-only without quality scores, so filtering differed. Libraries were prepared by immunoSEQ multiplex PCR; TCRdb keeps only in-frame clonotypes and omits some of them. That table gives V, J and clone size, and the DNA gave D and trimming. The table lists about 2 million clones, over 85% of them singletons. The CDR3 extends over 15 amino acids. Germline V gene lookup returns CDR1 MNHNS and CDR2 SASEGT. The junction had 11 bases not matched to a gene; V was cut back by 6 bases and J by 6 bases. The material sequenced was naive CD8+ T cells sorted from blood. The receptor comes from a man aged 18 to 35 in good health. The chain combines TRBV6-1 with TRBJ2-7; 10 bases fit TRBD1. The CDR3 nucleotides read TGTGCCAGCAGCCTAATCCCGGGACAGGGGAGCGAGCAGTACTTC. Its protein is CASSLIPGQGSEQYF.